These 7 T cell receptor beta chains came from one sample sequenced in a study of cytomegalovirus exposure and HLA in healthy donors. In the PCR, 60 Vbeta and 13 Jbeta primers were used. Clones were sequenced by immunoSEQ multiplex PCR, and TCRdb holds only the in-frame ones, with some missing. The sample carries about 84,000 clones, 75% to 90% recorded once. Sequencing was done on a sample of PBMCs. Receptors originate from a young man in good health and CMV-seronegative.

The rearrangement joins TRBV18 to TRBJ2-3; D is undetermined. This CDR3 has 12 residues. Germline CDR1 and CDR2: KGHSH and LQKENI. V was trimmed by 6 bases and J by 2 bases, leaving 6 bases between them. The CDR3 sequence: CASSRNTDTQYF. In DNA form, the CDR3 reads TGTGCCAGCTCGCGAAACACAGATACGCAGTATTTT.

The chain employs TRBV5-8 and TRBJ1-1, with D possibly matching TRBD1 (6 bases). The V gene's germline CDR1 is SGHTS and CDR2 YDEGEE. V was pared by 2 bases and J by 3 bases, with 20 bases between. The CDR3 sequence is 17 residues long. The chain's CDR3 is CASSFNFGQPGDTEAFF. CDR3 bases: TGTGCCAGCAGCTTTAATTTTGGACAGCCTGGGGACACTGAAGCTTTCTTT.

With regard to this clone: Other DNA sequences in this specimen translate into the identical CDR3. The CDR3 region is CASSLGLPTDTQYF. The CDR3 DNA sequence: TGTGCCAGCAGCTTAGGGCTCCCCACAGATACGCAGTATTTT. The chain uses TRBV7-2 and TRBJ2-3; D is unresolved. Per germline, CDR1 SGHTA and CDR2 FQGNSA. The CDR3 has 14 residues. Trimming left V 1 base short and J 2 bases short, with 7 bases between.

This clone was counted a single time. The sample has other DNA sequences that encode this CDR3 too. V is TRBV19 and J is TRBJ2-7; the match to TRBD1 covers 9 bases. Germline V gene lookup returns CDR1 LNHDA and CDR2 SQIVND (reference sequence). The CDR3 consists of 13 residues. J lost 4 bases, V lost 3 bases, and 1 base had no gene match. CDR3 nucleotide sequence: TGTGCCAGTAGTATGGGACAGGGTTACGAGCAGTACTTC. Its protein product is CASSMGQGYEQYF.

This clone was counted a single time. V and J are TRBV6-1 and TRBJ2-2; 9 bases fit TRBD2. The CDR3 loop spans 17 amino acids. Germline CDR1 reads MNHNS; CDR2 reads SASEGT. The trim removed 4 bases at V and 4 bases at J, leaving 10 bases unmatched. CDR3 sequence: CASSGGWASGITGELFF. The CDR3, as DNA: TGTGCCAGCAGTGGAGGCTGGGCTAGCGGGATCACCGGGGAGCTGTTTTTT.

The chain is built from TRBV14 and TRBJ1-4; a weak D match, TRBD1 (6 bases). Germline CDR1 SGHDN, CDR2 FVKESK. CDR3 size: 19 residues. The V and J ends lost 1 base and 5 bases respectively, with 23 bases between them. The CDR3 DNA is TGTGCCAGCAGCCAAGGATACAGACAACCGGGACATAGGAATGAAAAACTGTTTTTT. Translated: CASSQGYRQPGHRNEKLFF.

The chain joins TRBV28 to TRBJ1-5, with 8 bases aligning to TRBD1. The CDR3 covers 16 residues. Germline V gene sequence: CDR1 MDHEN, CDR2 SYDVKM. The V segment lost 5 bases and the J segment 6 bases; nucleotides outside the gene matches: 12. CDR3 region: CASSPLVGQGGQPQHF. The CDR3 DNA reads TGTGCCAGCAGTCCCCTTGTAGGACAGGGCGGTCAGCCCCAGCATTTT.